The 5 T cell receptor beta chains presented below share a single source sample, sequenced in a study of OX40 agonist ivuxolimab in advanced cancers. Sequencing used immunoSEQ multiplex PCR; TCRdb keeps in-frame clones, though not all of them. The sample shows 30,000 to 40,000 clones, about 90% of them seen only once. The input for sequencing was CD4+ or CD8+ T cells sorted from blood, taken in a trial of the OX40 agonist ivuxolimab. These receptors came from an adult with an advanced solid tumor such as melanoma, head and neck, liver or kidney cancer.

This chain connects TRBV11-1 to TRBJ2-1, with TRBD2 matching over 8 bases. CDR1 SGHAT and CDR2 FQDESV come from the germline V gene (reference sequence). V lost 5 bases, J lost 2 bases, and 2 bases stayed unmatched. The CDR3 is 14 residues long. The chain's CDR3 is CASSLSGAYNEQFF. The CDR3 DNA reads TGTGCCAGCAGCCTTAGCGGGGCCTACAATGAGCAGTTCTTC.

CDR3 in amino acids: CASSPPGTQMGELFF. As DNA, the CDR3 is TGTGCCAGCAGCCCTCCCGGGACCCAAATGGGGGAGCTGTTTTTT. The V and J genes are TRBV28 and TRBJ2-2, with D perhaps assigned TRBD1 or TRBD2 (5 bases each). The germline V gene encodes CDR1 MDHEN and CDR2 SYDVKM. The CDR3 consists of 15 residues. Trimming cost V 6 bases and J 8 bases, with 19 bases left between them. The whole variable domain, remainder taken from reference TRBV28 and TRBJ2-2, is DVKVTQSSRYLVKRTGEKVFLECVQDMDHENMFWYRQDPGLGLRLIYFSYDVKMKEKGDIPEGYSVSREKKERFSLILESASTNQTSMYLCASSPPGTQMGELFFGEGSRLTVL.

The genes are TRBV19 and TRBJ2-3, with 9 bases identical to TRBD2. Trimming removed 5 bases from V and 5 bases from J; junction bases left unmatched: 8. The length of the CDR3 is 15 residues. The germline V gene encodes CDR1 LNHDA and CDR2 SQIVND (reference sequence). The CDR3 here is CASSLWREGIDTQYF. The CDR3 bases are TGTGCCAGTAGTCTATGGCGGGAGGGGATAGATACGCAGTATTTT. The full variable domain, completed using reference TRBV19 and TRBJ2-3, is DGGITQSPKYLFRKEGQNVTLSCEQNLNHDAMYWYRQDPGQGLRLIYYSQIVNDFQKGDIAEGYSVSREKKESFPLTVTSAQKNPTAFYLCASSLWREGIDTQYFGPGTRLTVL.

The rearrangement links TRBV14 to TRBJ1-1, with a tentative D call TRBD1 (6 bases). This CDR3 has 13 amino acids. V lost 6 bases, J lost 8 bases, and 16 bases lay in between. Germline V gene lookup returns CDR1 SGHDN and CDR2 FVKESK. The CDR3 coding sequence is TGTGCCAGCAGAAGAGGGGGGGAGGCCGAAGCTTTCTTT. It codes for CASRRGGEAEAFF.

This rearrangement joins TRBV19 to TRBJ2-1; possible D gene TRBD1, 5 bases. Germline CDR1 and CDR2: LNHDA and SQIVND (reference sequence). There are 15 residues in the CDR3. V lost 7 bases and J lost 2, with 15 bases in between. The CDR3 is CASTPGQQTYNEQFF. CDR3 in DNA: TGTGCCAGTACCCCTGGACAACAAACCTACAATGAGCAGTTCTTC. The full variable domain, completed using reference TRBV19 and TRBJ2-1, is DGGITQSPKYLFRKEGQNVTLSCEQNLNHDAMYWYRQDPGQGLRLIYYSQIVNDFQKGDIAEGYSVSREKKESFPLTVTSAQKNPTAFYLCASTPGQQTYNEQFFGPGTRLTVL.